This record covers a single TCR beta chain. This entry comes from a study of identical twins. TCRdb re-called the 5' RACE reads through MiXCR, storing one row per CDR3 protein. This sample has around 240,000 distinct CDR3 sequences, with approximately 7% found just once. The CDR3 sequence is 12 residues long. V lost 6 bases, J lost 4 bases, and 13 bases lay in between. Germline V gene data show CDR1 as DFQATT and CDR2 as SNEGSKA (reference sequence). These data were also reused for a study on yellow fever vaccine responses in identical twins.

The sequencing sample was made of memory (CD45RO+) T cells sorted from blood. The chain carries TRBV20-1 and TRBJ2-7; D might be TRBD2 (6 bases). The TCR sequence derives from a woman aged 18-29 years in good health. The CDR3 sequence is CSASDYDYEQYV. The DNA of the CDR3 is TGCAGTGCCTCGGACTATGATTACGAGCAGTACGTC.